This T cell receptor beta chain was obtained from a study of chemoradiotherapy in HPV16-positive cancers. In the study overall: Functional T-cell assays on a couple of HPV16-positive patients' cells defined candidate HPV-specific clones and common TCR motifs.

Using immunoSEQ multiplex PCR, the repertoire was profiled, and TCRdb retains in-frame clones only, with some absent. The profile shows around 4,900 clones, about 85% of them singletons. The CDR3 consists of 14 residues. The V end was cut by 2 bases, the J end by 0 bases, with 7 bases between. CDR1 is SGHRS, CDR2 YFSETQ, per germline. General study findings and limits: Non-HPV-specific T cells did not expand in tumors during treatment, whereas candidate HPV-specific clones and E7-related motifs did. In HPV16-positive patients, HPV-responsive T-cell expansion tracked better recurrence-free survival.

This clone was seen once. What it binds is unknown. Over chemoradiotherapy, repertoires were sampled more than once. The source of this sequence is a human donor with HPV-associated anogenital cancer. V and J are TRBV5-1 and TRBJ2-3; D is possibly TRBD1 (5 bases). The sequencing here drew on tumor tissue, taken from a patient who underwent chemoradiotherapy. The CDR3 loop reads CASSLGASTDTQYF. For the CDR3, the DNA is TGCGCCAGCAGCTTAGGGGCGAGCACAGATACGCAGTATTTT.